The next 10 T cell receptor beta chains were all read from a single sample in a study of blood T cell repertoires in COVID-19. Sequencing used immunoSEQ multiplex PCR; TCRdb keeps in-frame clones, though not all of them. The data show about 300,000 clones, under 90% seen once. The sample taken for sequencing was PBMCs or T cells enriched from blood (not recorded which). These receptors were collected from a woman between 45 and 65 years old who had been exposed to COVID-19.

A few counts support this clone. This chain links TRBV4-2 with TRBJ2-2; 8 nucleotides line up with TRBD2. V shed 1 base, J shed 6 bases, and the junction held 1 base outside the gene matches. The germline V gene has CDR1 LGHNA and CDR2 YNFKEQ. This CDR3 has 14 residues. The CDR3 here is CASSQVLAAGELFF. The CDR3 bases are TGTGCCAGCAGCCAAGTACTAGCGGCCGGGGAGCTGTTTTTT.

This rearrangement joins TRBV6-5 to TRBJ2-7, with TRBD2 as a possible D gene (6 bases). CDR3 size: 13 residues. Per the germline V gene, CDR1 is MNHEY and CDR2 is SVGAGI. V lost 10 bases and J 6 bases, leaving 19 bases between the germline ends. The CDR3 nucleotides are TGTGCCACACGGGACTTCCAAGTTAGCGAGCAGTACTTC. This translates into CATRDFQVSEQYF.

J is TRBJ2-1 and V is TRBV5-4; TRBD2 agrees at 10 bases. Germline V CDR1 and CDR2: SGHNT, YYREEE (reference sequence). V shed 1 base, J shed 4 bases, and the junction held 5 bases outside the gene matches. This CDR3 is 16 amino acids long. The CDR3, as DNA: TGTGCCAGCAGCTTGTGGCTAGCGGGGGTGTACAATGAGCAGTTCTTC. The encoded protein is CASSLWLAGVYNEQFF.

The rearrangement joins TRBV28 to TRBJ1-5, with unresolved D. Germline V gene lookup returns CDR1 MDHEN and CDR2 SYDVKM. The length of the CDR3 is 12 residues. The V end lost 2 bases, the J end lost 4 bases, and 3 bases lay between the germline ends. CDR3 region: CASSLVNQPQHF. CDR3 DNA: TGTGCCAGCAGTTTAGTAAATCAGCCCCAGCATTTT.

The chain joins TRBV7-9 to TRBJ1-4, with 9 bases identical to TRBD1. V gave up 4 bases and J gave up 6 bases; unmatched junction bases: 3. Germline loops: CDR1 SEHNR, CDR2 FQNEAQ (reference sequence). This CDR3 is 14 amino acids long. CDR3 residues: CASSWGQGDEKLFF. CDR3 DNA sequence: TGTGCCAGCAGCTGGGGACAGGGTGATGAAAAACTGTTTTTT.

The chain is built from TRBV13 and TRBJ1-2, with unresolved D. The CDR3 is 15 amino acids. V dropped 2 bases and J dropped 6 bases, with 16 bases sitting between them. Germline CDR1 is PRHDT and CDR2 is FYEKMQ (reference sequence). The CDR3 DNA reads TGTGCCAGCAGCTTAAACGGGGTCTCATCCGATGGCTACACCTTC. Protein product: CASSLNGVSSDGYTF.

V is TRBV9 and J is TRBJ2-3; 8 bases are shared with TRBD1. The ends lost 0 bases at V and 3 bases at J; junction bases unmatched: 6. Germline CDR1 is SGDLS and CDR2 is YYNGEE. The CDR3 runs to 16 residues. DNA of the CDR3: TGTGCCAGCAGCGTAGCGACAGGGGAGCGGACAGATACGCAGTATTTT. It translates to CASSVATGERTDTQYF.

This rearrangement joins TRBV9 to TRBJ2-3, with a weak D call TRBD1 (6 bases). The V end was cut by 1 base, the J end by 1 base, with 16 bases between. Germline V gene data show CDR1 as SGDLS and CDR2 as YYNGEE. This CDR3 is built from 17 residues. The CDR3 DNA reads TGTGCCAGCAGCGTAAATCAGGGGCCGTCGGGCACAGATACGCAGTATTTT. It encodes CASSVNQGPSGTDTQYF.

V and J are TRBV25-1 and TRBJ1-2, with D unresolved. The CDR3 runs to 13 residues. Trimming shortened V by 5 bases and J by 0 bases, and 7 bases separated the two germline ends. Germline assignment: CDR1 MGHDK and CDR2 SYGVNS. Here the CDR3 reads CASSYRTNYGYTF. CDR3 sequence (DNA): TGTGCCAGCAGTTATCGTACTAACTATGGCTACACCTTC.

The CDR3 sequence: CASSLRRGGATNEKLFF. CDR3 sequence (DNA): TGTGCCAGCAGCTTACGGCGCGGGGGCGCAACTAATGAAAAACTGTTTTTT. This chain joins TRBV11-2 and TRBJ1-4, with TRBD1 as a possible D gene (6 bases). This CDR3 region has 17 residues. Between the trimmed V and J ends, which lost 2 bases and 0 bases, there was a span of 13 bases. Germline assignment: CDR1 SGHAT and CDR2 FQNNGV.